The present entry profiles one T cell receptor beta chain with its context. What this receptor recognizes is not known. The record has no base qualities; no much larger clone is one base away. The CDR3 regions of human TCRbeta chains were analyzed by immunosequencing. Per the original workflow: TCRs in the repertoires were compared against a reference library of SARS-CoV-2-specific TCRs that had been generated with the MIRA antigen-specificity platform. Breadth was defined as the fraction of unique TCRs that were SARS-CoV-2-associated. Depth was defined as the fraction of total T cells that were SARS-CoV-2-associated. Using the MIRA data, each spike-specific TCR was mapped to the spike region that the TCR reacts to and placed in a CD4 or CD8 class. Log10-transformed breadth and depth values were compared by one-way ANOVA with Sidak's multiple comparisons tests. TCRdb took this table from immuneACCESS and kept in-frame rearrangements with V and J called. Such tables lack part of the clones; where checked against another copy, unresolved V genes explain under half of the gap, and the rest is unexplained. The V and J calls and the clone size are those of that table, but D and trimming were determined from the DNA. The sample has about 88,000 clones on record, less than 90% of them singletons. Of the sample, around 5% is held by the ten largest clones.

The junction carries 21 bases between V and J, which are trimmed by 1 base and 4 bases respectively. The CDR3 measures 18 amino acids from cysteine to phenylalanine. Only the CDR3 region is kept as DNA, spanning 54 bases read in frame from base 1. CDR1 MNHEY and CDR2 SMNVEV were looked up in the germline V gene (reference sequence). The entry originates in a study of T cell responses to AZD1222 COVID-19 vaccine (dated by TCRdb to about 2021). A note on the overall study: TCR sequencing was performed for over 230 trial participants, of whom 207 were given two doses of AZD1222 and some 25 were given two doses of MenACWY control vaccine. Enrollment into the trials was organized by age into subgroups of 18-55, 56-69 and 70-plus years, and those subgroups contained approximately 160, 26 and 62 TCR-sequenced participants, respectively.

What the research found in general, with its limitations: Because no samples from the day 14 peak response were available, repertoires could be characterized only after the peak T cell response. Reportedly, almost half of the unique spike-specific TCRs recognized epitopes lying outside the regions that are mutated in the B.1.351 and B.1.1.7 variants. A significant rise in spike-specific TCR breadth and depth was observed after two AZD1222 doses relative to day 0 and relative to MenACWY recipients. CD4 TCRs associated with the vaccine covered the entire spike protein, and the dominant responses were in regions 160-218 and 743-854. Participants were mostly white British and included more females than males, and it was suggested by the authors that clonal diversity may have been underestimated. In the small 56-69-year group, the increase in depth fell short of significance, most likely because of low power. Only a handful of AZD1222 recipients were SARS-CoV-2 seropositive at baseline, limiting conclusions about previously exposed vaccinees.

Reading the label with the study, this specimen's time point is: about 28 days (+/-7) after the second vaccine dose. AZD1222 recipients whose second dose came at about 4 weeks and those whose second dose came at about 12 weeks were combined into one group, since spike-specific TCR depth and breadth did not differ between the two schedules. The vaccinee samples were drawn from two UK trials, COV001 and COV002, one of which was a single-blind randomized controlled phase 2/3 trial testing AZD1222 (ChAdOx1 nCoV-19) in healthy adults. For TCRbeta chain sequencing, PBMC samples from trial participants were taken at day 0 and at day 28 after the second dose.

The TCR sequence derives from an adult who received the AZD1222 COVID-19 vaccine. Sequenced material: peripheral blood, taken 28 days after the second AZD1222 dose. The sequence joins TRBV27 to TRBJ2-3; TRBD2 might be the D gene, on 7 matching bases. The bases read TGTGCCAGCAGTTTATGGGGGGGGGCCGGTCTTCTCTCAGATACGCAGTATTTT. The translation is CASSLWGGAGLLSDTQYF.